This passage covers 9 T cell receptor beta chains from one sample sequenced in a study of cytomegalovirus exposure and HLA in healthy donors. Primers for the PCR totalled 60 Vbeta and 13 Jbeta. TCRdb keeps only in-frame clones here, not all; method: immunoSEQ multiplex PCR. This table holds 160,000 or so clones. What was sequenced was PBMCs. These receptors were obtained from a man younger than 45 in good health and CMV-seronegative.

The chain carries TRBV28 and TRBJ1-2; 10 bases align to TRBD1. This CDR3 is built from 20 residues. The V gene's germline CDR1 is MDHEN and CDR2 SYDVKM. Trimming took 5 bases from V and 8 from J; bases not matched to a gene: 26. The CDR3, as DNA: TGTGCCAGCAGTCCACTCTCTCATTCCGGCCCCAGACAGGGGGCGCGGGGCTACACCTTC. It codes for CASSPLSHSGPRQGARGYTF.

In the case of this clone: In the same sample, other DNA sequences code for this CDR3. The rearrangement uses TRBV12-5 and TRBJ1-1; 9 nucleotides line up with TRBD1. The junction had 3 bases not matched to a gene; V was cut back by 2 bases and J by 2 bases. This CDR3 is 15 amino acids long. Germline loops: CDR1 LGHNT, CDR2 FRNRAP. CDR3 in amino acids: CASGLWDRVNTEAFF. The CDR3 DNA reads TGTGCTAGTGGTTTGTGGGACAGGGTTAACACTGAAGCTTTCTTT.

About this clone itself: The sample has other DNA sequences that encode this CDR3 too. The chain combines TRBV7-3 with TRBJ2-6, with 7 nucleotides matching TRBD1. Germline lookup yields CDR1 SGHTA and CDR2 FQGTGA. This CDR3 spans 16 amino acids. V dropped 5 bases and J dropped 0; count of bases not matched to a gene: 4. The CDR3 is CASSRQGISGANVLTF. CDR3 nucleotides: TGTGCCAGCAGCCGACAGGGCATCTCTGGGGCCAACGTCCTGACTTTC. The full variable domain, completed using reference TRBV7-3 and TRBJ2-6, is GAGVSQTPSNKVTEKGKYVELRCDPISGHTALYWYRQSLGQGPEFLIYFQGTGAADDSGLPNDRFFAVRPEGSVSTLKIQRTERGDSAVYLCASSRQGISGANVLTFGAGSRLTVL.

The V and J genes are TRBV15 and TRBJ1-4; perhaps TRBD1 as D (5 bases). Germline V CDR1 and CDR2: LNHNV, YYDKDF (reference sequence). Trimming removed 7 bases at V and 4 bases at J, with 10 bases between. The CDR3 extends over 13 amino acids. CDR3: CATNGGVNEKLFF. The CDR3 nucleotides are TGTGCCACCAACGGGGGAGTTAATGAAAAACTGTTTTTT.

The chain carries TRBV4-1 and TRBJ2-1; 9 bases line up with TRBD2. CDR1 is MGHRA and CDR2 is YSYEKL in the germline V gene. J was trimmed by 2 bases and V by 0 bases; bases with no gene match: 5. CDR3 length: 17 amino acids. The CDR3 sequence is CASSQDLGGRAYNEQFF. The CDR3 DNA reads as TGCGCCAGCAGCCAAGATCTTGGCGGGAGGGCCTACAATGAGCAGTTCTTC.

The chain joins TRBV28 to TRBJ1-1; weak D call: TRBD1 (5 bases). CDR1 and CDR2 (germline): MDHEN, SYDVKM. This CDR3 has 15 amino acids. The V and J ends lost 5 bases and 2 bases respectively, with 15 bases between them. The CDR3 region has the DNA TGTGCCAGCAGTCCCCAGGGAGGTGGCAACACTGAAGCTTTCTTT. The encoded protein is CASSPQGGGNTEAFF. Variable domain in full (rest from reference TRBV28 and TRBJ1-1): DVKVTQSSRYLVKRTGEKVFLECVQDMDHENMFWYRQDPGLGLRLIYFSYDVKMKEKGDIPEGYSVSREKKERFSLILESASTNQTSMYLCASSPQGGGNTEAFFGQGTRLTVV.

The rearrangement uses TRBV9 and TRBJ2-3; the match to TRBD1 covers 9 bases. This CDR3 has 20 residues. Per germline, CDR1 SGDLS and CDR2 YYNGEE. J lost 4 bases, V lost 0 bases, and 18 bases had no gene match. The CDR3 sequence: CASSVGGTGNIKTWADTQYF. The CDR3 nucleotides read TGTGCCAGCAGCGTAGGAGGGACAGGGAACATAAAAACCTGGGCAGATACGCAGTATTTT.

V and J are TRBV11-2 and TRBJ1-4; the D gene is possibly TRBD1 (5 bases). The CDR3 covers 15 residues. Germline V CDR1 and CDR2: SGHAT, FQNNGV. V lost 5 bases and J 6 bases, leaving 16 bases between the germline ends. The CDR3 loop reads CASSPAGGGYEKLFF. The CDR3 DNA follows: TGTGCCAGCAGCCCTGCCGGGGGGGGGTATGAAAAACTGTTTTTT. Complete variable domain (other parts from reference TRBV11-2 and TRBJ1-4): EAGVAQSPRYKIIEKRQSVAFWCNPISGHATLYWYQQILGQGPKLLIQFQNNGVVDDSQLPKDRFSAERLKGVDSTLKIQPAKLEDSAVYLCASSPAGGGYEKLFFGSGTQLSVL.

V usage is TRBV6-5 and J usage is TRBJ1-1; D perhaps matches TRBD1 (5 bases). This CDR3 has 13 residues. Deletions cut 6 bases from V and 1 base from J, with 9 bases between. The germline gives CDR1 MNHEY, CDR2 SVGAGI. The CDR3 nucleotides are TGTGCCAGCAGAAAGACAGCGAACACTGAAGCTTTCTTT. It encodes CASRKTANTEAFF.